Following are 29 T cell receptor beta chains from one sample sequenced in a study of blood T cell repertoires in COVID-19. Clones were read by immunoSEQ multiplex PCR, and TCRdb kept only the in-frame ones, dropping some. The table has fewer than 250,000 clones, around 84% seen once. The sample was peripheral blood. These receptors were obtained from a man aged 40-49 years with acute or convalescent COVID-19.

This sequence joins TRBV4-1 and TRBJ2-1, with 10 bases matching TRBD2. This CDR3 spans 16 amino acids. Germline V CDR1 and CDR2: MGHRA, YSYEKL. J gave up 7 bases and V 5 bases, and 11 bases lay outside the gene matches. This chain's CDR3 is CASSWRAGGPGNEQFF. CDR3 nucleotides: TGCGCCAGCAGCTGGAGAGCGGGGGGGCCGGGGAATGAGCAGTTCTTC.

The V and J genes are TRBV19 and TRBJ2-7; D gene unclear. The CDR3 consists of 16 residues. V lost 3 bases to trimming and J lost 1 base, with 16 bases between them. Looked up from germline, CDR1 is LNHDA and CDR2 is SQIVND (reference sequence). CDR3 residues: CASSILLWAGSYEQYF. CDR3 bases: TGTGCCAGTAGTATTTTGCTCTGGGCAGGTTCCTACGAGCAGTACTTC.

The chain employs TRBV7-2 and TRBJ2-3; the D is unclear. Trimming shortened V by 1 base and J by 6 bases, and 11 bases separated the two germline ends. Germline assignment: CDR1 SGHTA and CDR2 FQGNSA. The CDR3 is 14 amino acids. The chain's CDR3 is CASSLGGRADTQYF. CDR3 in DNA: TGTGCCAGCAGCTTAGGAGGTCGTGCGGATACGCAGTATTTT.

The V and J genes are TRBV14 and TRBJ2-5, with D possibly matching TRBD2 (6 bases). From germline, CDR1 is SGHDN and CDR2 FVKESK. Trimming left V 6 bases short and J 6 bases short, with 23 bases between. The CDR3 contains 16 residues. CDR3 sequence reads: CASSHASEARGKTQYF. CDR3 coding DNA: TGTGCCAGCAGTCATGCGAGTGAAGCCCGGGGGAAGACCCAGTACTTC. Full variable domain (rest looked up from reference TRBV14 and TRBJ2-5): EAGVTQFPSHSVIEKGQTVTLRCDPISGHDNLYWYRRVMGKEIKFLLHFVKESKQDESGMPNNRFLAERTGGTYSTLKVQPAELEDSGVYFCASSHASEARGKTQYFGPGTRLLVL.

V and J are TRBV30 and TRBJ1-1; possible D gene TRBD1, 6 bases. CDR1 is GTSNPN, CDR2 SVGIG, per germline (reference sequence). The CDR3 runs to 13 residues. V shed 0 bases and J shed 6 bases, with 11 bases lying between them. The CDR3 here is CAWSVRGAAEAFF. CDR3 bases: TGTGCCTGGAGTGTACGGGGGGCGGCTGAAGCTTTCTTT.

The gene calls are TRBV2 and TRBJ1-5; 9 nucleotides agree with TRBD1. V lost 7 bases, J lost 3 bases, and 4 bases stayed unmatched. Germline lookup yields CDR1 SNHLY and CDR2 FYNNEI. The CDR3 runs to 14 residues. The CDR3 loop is CASKGTGPNQPQHF. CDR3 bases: TGTGCCAGCAAAGGGACAGGGCCCAATCAGCCCCAGCATTTT.

The CDR3 here is CASSPRQSSYNEQFF. The DNA for the CDR3 is TGTGCCAGCAGCCCCCGACAGAGCTCCTACAATGAGCAGTTCTTC. The genes are TRBV11-1 and TRBJ2-1; possibly TRBD1 for D (5 bases). V was pared by 5 bases and J by 0 bases, with 11 bases between. From germline, CDR1 is SGHAT and CDR2 FQDESV (reference sequence). The CDR3 has 15 residues.

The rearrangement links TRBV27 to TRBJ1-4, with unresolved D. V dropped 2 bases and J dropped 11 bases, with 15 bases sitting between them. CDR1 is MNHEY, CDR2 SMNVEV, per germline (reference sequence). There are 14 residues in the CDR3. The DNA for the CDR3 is TGTGCCAGCAGTTTAAGCCGGGTCCCGCTTAAACTGTTTTTT. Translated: CASSLSRVPLKLFF.

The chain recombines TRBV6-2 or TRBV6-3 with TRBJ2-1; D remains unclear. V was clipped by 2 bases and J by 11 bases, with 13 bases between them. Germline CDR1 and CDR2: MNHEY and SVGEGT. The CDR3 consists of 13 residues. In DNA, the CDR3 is TGTGCCAGCAGTTACGCCGTCACACGTCAGCAGTTCTTC. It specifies CASSYAVTRQQFF.

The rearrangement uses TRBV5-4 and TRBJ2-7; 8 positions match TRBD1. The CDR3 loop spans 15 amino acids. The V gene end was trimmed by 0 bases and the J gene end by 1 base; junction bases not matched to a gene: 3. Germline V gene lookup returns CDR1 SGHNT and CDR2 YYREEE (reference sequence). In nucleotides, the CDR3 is TGTGCCAGCAGCTTGGCTCGACAGGGGTCCTACGAGCAGTACTTC. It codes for CASSLARQGSYEQYF.

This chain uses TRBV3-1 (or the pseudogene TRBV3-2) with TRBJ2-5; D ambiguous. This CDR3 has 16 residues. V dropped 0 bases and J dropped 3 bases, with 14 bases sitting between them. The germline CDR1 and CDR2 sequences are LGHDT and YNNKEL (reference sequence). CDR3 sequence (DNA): TGTGCCAGCAGCCAAGATCTCGTATACGGAGAAGAGACCCAGTACTTC. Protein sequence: CASSQDLVYGEETQYF.

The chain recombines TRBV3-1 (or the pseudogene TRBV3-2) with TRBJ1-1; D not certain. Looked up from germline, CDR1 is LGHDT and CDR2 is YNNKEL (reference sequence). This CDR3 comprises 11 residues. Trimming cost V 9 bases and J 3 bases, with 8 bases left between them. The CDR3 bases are TGTGCCAGTTTCCATCACACTGAAGCTTTCTTT. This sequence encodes CASFHHTEAFF.

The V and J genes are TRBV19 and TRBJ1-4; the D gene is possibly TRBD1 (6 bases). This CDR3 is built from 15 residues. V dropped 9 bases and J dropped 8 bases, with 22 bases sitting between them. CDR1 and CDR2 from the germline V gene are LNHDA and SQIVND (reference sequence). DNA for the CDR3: TGTGCCAGCGGGCGGGGGCGCCTGGAGAGCGAAAAACTGTTTTTT. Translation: CASGRGRLESEKLFF.

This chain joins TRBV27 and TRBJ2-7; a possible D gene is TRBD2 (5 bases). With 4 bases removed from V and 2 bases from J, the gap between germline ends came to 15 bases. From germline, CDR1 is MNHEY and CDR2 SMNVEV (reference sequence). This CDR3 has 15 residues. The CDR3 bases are TGTGCCAGCAGTTCGTATATGCCCGGGACCTACGAGCAGTACTTC. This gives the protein CASSSYMPGTYEQYF.

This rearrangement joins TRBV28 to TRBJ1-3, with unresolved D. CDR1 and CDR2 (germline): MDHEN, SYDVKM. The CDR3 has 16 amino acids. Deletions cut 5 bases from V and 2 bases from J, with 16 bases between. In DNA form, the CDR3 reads TGTGCCAGCAGTGAACTCGGGGAGGTGACTGGAAACACCATATATTTT. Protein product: CASSELGEVTGNTIYF.

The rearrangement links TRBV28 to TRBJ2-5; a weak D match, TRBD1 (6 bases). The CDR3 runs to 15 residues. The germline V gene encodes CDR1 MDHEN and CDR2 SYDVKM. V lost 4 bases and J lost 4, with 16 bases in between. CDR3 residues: CASSSSAQQGETQYF. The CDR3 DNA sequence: TGTGCCAGCAGTTCATCGGCCCAACAGGGAGAGACCCAGTACTTC.

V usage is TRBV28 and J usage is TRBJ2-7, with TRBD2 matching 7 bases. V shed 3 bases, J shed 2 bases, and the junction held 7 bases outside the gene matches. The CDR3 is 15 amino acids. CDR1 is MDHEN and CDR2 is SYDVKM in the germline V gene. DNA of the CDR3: TGTGCCAGCAGTTTGGGGAGGGGAGGACCCTACGAGCAGTACTTC. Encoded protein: CASSLGRGGPYEQYF.

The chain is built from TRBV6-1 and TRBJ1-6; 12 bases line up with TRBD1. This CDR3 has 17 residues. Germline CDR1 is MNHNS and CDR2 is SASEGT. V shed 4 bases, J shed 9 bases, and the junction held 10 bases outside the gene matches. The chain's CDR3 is CASSGDKGQGASSPLHF. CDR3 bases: TGTGCCAGCAGTGGTGATAAGGGACAGGGGGCGAGTTCACCCCTCCACTTT.

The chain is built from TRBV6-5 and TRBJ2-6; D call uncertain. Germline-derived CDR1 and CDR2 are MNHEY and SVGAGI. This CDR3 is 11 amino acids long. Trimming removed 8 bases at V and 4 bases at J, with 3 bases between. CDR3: CASLGANVLTF. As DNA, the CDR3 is TGTGCCAGCCTGGGGGCCAACGTCCTGACTTTC.

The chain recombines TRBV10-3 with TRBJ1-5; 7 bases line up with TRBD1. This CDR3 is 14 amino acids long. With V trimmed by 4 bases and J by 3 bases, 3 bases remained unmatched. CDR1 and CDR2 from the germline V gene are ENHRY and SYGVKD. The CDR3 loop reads CAISVGTDNQPQHF. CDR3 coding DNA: TGTGCCATCAGTGTTGGGACAGACAATCAGCCCCAGCATTTT.

CDR3 loop: CASSLQGQTNEKLFF. In nucleotides, the CDR3 is TGTGCCAGCAGCCTGCAGGGACAGACGAATGAAAAACTGTTTTTT. The V call is TRBV6-2 or TRBV6-3, the J call TRBJ1-4; TRBD1 matches 7 bases. The V and J ends lost 6 bases and 5 bases, in that order; junction bases with no gene match: 9. CDR1 is MNHEY and CDR2 is SVGEGT in the germline V gene. This CDR3 contains 15 residues.

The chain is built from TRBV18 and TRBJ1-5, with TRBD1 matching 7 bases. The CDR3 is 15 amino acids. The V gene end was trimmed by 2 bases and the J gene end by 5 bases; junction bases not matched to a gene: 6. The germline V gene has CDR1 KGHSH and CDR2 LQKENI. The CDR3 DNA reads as TGTGCCAGCTCACCAGGGTCAGGGGGAGATCAGCCCCAGCATTTT. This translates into CASSPGSGGDQPQHF.

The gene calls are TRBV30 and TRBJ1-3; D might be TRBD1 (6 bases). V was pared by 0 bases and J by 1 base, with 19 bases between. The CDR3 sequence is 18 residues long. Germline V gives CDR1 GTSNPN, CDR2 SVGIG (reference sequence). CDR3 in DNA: TGTGCCTGGAGTGTCCGCGAGGACAGTCCGATATCTGGAAACACCATATATTTT. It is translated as CAWSVREDSPISGNTIYF.

In DNA, the CDR3 is TGTGCCAGTGAGAACCTTGGGAGTTTAAGCGAGGCGCAGTATTTT. It is translated as CASENLGSLSEAQYF. This chain uses TRBV28 with TRBJ2-3; tentative D call: TRBD2 (5 bases). With 9 bases removed from V and 10 bases from J, the gap between germline ends came to 26 bases. There are 15 residues in the CDR3. The germline V gene encodes CDR1 MDHEN and CDR2 SYDVKM.

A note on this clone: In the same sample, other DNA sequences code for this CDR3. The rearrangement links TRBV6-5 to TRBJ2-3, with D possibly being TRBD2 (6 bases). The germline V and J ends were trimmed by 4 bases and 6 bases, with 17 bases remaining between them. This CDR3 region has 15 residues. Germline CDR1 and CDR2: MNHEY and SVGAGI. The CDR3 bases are TGTGCCAGCAGTTCCGGGACTGGAGGAGCCGATACGCAGTATTTT. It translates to CASSSGTGGADTQYF.

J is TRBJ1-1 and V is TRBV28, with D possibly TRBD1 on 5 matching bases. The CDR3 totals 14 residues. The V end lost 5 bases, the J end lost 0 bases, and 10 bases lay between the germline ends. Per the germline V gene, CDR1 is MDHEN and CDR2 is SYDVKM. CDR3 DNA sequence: TGTGCCAGCAGTCTACGGGGGTTGAACACTGAAGCTTTCTTT. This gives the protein CASSLRGLNTEAFF.

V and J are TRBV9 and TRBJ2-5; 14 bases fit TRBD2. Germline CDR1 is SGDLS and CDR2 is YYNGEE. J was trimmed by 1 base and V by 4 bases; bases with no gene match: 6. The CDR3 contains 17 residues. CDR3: CASSPGTSGGIQETQYF. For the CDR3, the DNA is TGTGCCAGCAGCCCCGGGACTAGCGGGGGCATCCAAGAGACCCAGTACTTC.

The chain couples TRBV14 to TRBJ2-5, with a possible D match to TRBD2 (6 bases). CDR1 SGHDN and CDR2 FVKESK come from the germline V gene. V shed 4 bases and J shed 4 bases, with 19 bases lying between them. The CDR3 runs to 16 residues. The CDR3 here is CASSPGAGSGLETQYF. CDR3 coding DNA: TGTGCCAGCAGCCCAGGTGCGGGGTCCGGGCTAGAGACCCAGTACTTC.

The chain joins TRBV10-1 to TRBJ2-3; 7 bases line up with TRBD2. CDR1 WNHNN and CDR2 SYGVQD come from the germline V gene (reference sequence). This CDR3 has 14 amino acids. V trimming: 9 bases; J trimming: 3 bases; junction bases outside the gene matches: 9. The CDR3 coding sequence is TGCGCCAGTTCTCGGGGGGATGGTACAGATACGCAGTATTTT. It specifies CASSRGDGTDTQYF.